The rows below give T cell receptor beta chains drawn from one sample of a study of T cells in localized non-small cell lung cancer. This table comes from immunoSEQ multiplex PCR, and its TCRdb copy is limited to in-frame clones, with some not included. The data show about 16,000 clones, around 91% seen once. The sample in question was peripheral blood mononuclear cells, obtained before any cancer treatment. The receptors derive from a woman aged 35 to 70 with stage III lung adenocarcinoma. The CDR3 runs from the conserved cysteine through the conserved F or W. The D gene is left open where the match is weak. Part of the rows lack a size; the others show once, few, many or a class for expanded clones.

V gene	D gene	clone size	J gene	CDR3 DNA	CDR3 protein
TRBV7-3	-	-	TRBJ2-3	TGTGCCAGCAGCTTATCGCCGGGAAACACAGATACGCAGTATTTT	CASSLSPGNTDTQYF
TRBV28	-	-	TRBJ2-7	TGTGCCAGCAGTTCACCCCCCGGCGGGGGCCCCTCCTACGAGCAGTACTTC	CASSSPPGGGPSYEQYF
TRBV5-4	TRBD1	-	TRBJ2-5	TGTGCCAGCAACCCGGTGGGACAGGGGAGGGAGACCCAGTACTTC	CASNPVGQGRETQYF
TRBV7-3	-	-	TRBJ2-3	TGTGCCAGCACAGGAATAGAGGGGGATACGCAGTATTTT	CASTGIEGDTQYF
TRBV27	-	-	TRBJ2-1	TGTGCCAGCAGTTTGCGGCCAAGGTACAATGAGCAGTTCTTC	CASSLRPRYNEQFF
TRBV15	-	-	TRBJ2-3	TGTGCCACCAGCAGAGCAGGGGTCGGCACAGATACGCAGTATTTT	CATSRAGVGTDTQYF
TRBV18	TRBD2	few	TRBJ2-5	TGTGCCAGCTCACCATCCAAGGGACTAGCGGGAGGTGGAAGTGAGACCCAGTACTTC	CASSPSKGLAGGGSETQYF
TRBV7-2	-	-	TRBJ1-1	TGTGCCAGCAGCTTTGGGGGGCTTCGAGGGTTGGGCACTGAAGCTTTCTTT	CASSFGGLRGLGTEAFF
TRBV27	-	-	TRBJ1-2	TGTGCCAGCAGTTTTAACAGGGCGAACTATGGCTACACCTTC	CASSFNRANYGYTF
TRBV14	TRBD2	-	TRBJ2-2	TGTGCCAGCAGCCAGAGCCTGGGACTAGCGGGGATGTCCGGGGAGCTGTTTTTT	CASSQSLGLAGMSGELFF
TRBV7-8	-	-	TRBJ2-3	TGTGCCAGCAGCTTAGACGGGGGCCCAGATACGCAGTATTTT	CASSLDGGPDTQYF
TRBV6-6	-	-	TRBJ1-5	TGTGCCAGCAGCCCCTCTGGCAGCAATCAGCCCCAGCATTTT	CASSPSGSNQPQHF
TRBV4-3	-	-	TRBJ2-7	TGCGCCAGCAGCCACAGGGAGTCCTACGAGCAGTACTTC	CASSHRESYEQYF
TRBV27	-	-	TRBJ2-7	TGTGCCAGCAGTTTGGATCTGATCCCCCTGGGCGAGCAGTACTTC	CASSLDLIPLGEQYF
TRBV30	-	few	TRBJ2-3	TGTGCCTGGAATTCCTTAATGGGGACGTCCTCAGATACGCAGTATTTT	CAWNSLMGTSSDTQYF
TRBV5-5	TRBD1	-	TRBJ1-4	TGTGCCAGCAGCTTCACCGGGACAGGGGCTAATGAAAAACTGTTTTTT	CASSFTGTGANEKLFF
TRBV5-1	-	-	TRBJ2-7	TGCGCCAGCAGCTTGGGTCAGGGTGTCTACGAGCAGTACTTC	CASSLGQGVYEQYF
TRBV27	-	-	TRBJ1-2	TGTGCCAGCACCGGTGGGGGCGCGGATGGCTACACCTTC	CASTGGGADGYTF
TRBV30	TRBD1	few	TRBJ1-6	TGTGCCCGTATGACAGGGTATAATTCACCCCTCCACTTT	CARMTGYNSPLHF
TRBV4-1	TRBD1	few	TRBJ1-1	TGCGCCAGCAGCCAAGTTCCCGGGACAGGGGATTCAGCTTTCTTT	CASSQVPGTGDSAFF
TRBV21-1	-	-	TRBJ1-1	TGTGCCAGCAGCAAAGTGTGGACAGGGGGCCCGAACACTGAAGCTTTCTTT	CASSKVWTGGPNTEAFF
TRBV5-6	-	-	TRBJ2-1	TGTGCCAGCAGCTTAGCCTACAATGAGCAGTTCTTC	CASSLAYNEQFF
TRBV20-1	-	-	TRBJ2-1	TGCAGTGCGAGGACGGACGTTGAGCAGTTCTTC	CSARTDVEQFF
TRBV6-6	-	-	TRBJ2-1	TGTGCCAGCAGTACCCTCCCACAGGGTTACAATGAGCAGTTCTTC	CASSTLPQGYNEQFF
TRBV10-1	TRBD1	-	TRBJ1-5	TGCGCCAGCAGTGACGGACAGGGGGCCGCTCAGCCCCAGCATTTT	CASSDGQGAAQPQHF
TRBV11-3	-	few	TRBJ1-5	TGTGCCAGCAGCCTCCACTGGAGAAGGAGCAATCAGCCCCAGCATTTT	CASSLHWRRSNQPQHF
TRBV6-5	-	-	TRBJ1-5	TGTGCCAGCAGTTACTCCCGGAATCAGCCCCAGCATTTT	CASSYSRNQPQHF
TRBV6-5	TRBD1	few	TRBJ2-7	TGTGCCAGCAGTGTCGCCGGGACAGGTTCCTACGAGCAGTACTTC	CASSVAGTGSYEQYF
TRBV6-5	TRBD2	-	TRBJ2-1	TGTGCCAGCAGTTACTCGAGGGGGACTAGCCTGTTCTTC	CASSYSRGTSLFF
TRBV19	TRBD1	-	TRBJ2-2	TGTGCCAGTAGTATTTCCCCCGGACAGGGGAGGACCGGGGAGCTGTTTTTT	CASSISPGQGRTGELFF
TRBV7-9	-	-	TRBJ1-2	TGTGCCAGCAGCCTGGGGAGCAGGAACTATGGCTACACCTTC	CASSLGSRNYGYTF
TRBV5-1	TRBD1	-	TRBJ2-7	TGCGCCAGCAGCTTTTCTCCGGGACAGGGCACCTACGAGCAGTACTTC	CASSFSPGQGTYEQYF
TRBV5-8	TRBD2	-	TRBJ2-1	TGTGCCAGCAGCGTGGGCCGGACTAGCGGGGGGAATGAGCAGTTCTTC	CASSVGRTSGGNEQFF
TRBV27	TRBD1	-	TRBJ2-5	TGTGCCAGCAGTTTACGGGACAGGGGGCGGAGTGGAGAGACCCAGTACTTC	CASSLRDRGRSGETQYF
TRBV19	-	-	TRBJ1-4	TGTGCCAGTAGTCCTGCCTTGACCCACCCTAATGAAAAACTGTTTTTT	CASSPALTHPNEKLFF
TRBV10-1	TRBD1	-	TRBJ2-6	TGCGCCAGCAGTGGAGGGACAGAGGCCTCTGGGGCCAACGTCCTGACTTTC	CASSGGTEASGANVLTF
TRBV5-6	-	-	TRBJ2-7	TGTGCCAGCAGCTTCTGGGCGGGGTTAGGCTACGAGCAGTACTTC	CASSFWAGLGYEQYF
TRBV5-1	TRBD2	-	TRBJ2-1	TGCGCCAGCAGTGGGACTAGCGAGGATAATGAGCAGTTCTTC	CASSGTSEDNEQFF
TRBV11-3	-	-	TRBJ2-7	TGTGCCAGCAGCGCCGGGTCATATACGGGCTACGAGCAGTACTTC	CASSAGSYTGYEQYF
TRBV27	-	-	TRBJ1-1	TGTGCCAGCAGTTTTTCGGTGAACACTGAAGCTTTCTTT	CASSFSVNTEAFF
TRBV2	-	-	TRBJ2-1	TGTGCCAGCAATCTGGAATCGTCCTCCTACAATGAGCAGTTCTTC	CASNLESSSYNEQFF
TRBV6-1	TRBD1	-	TRBJ2-7	TGTGCCAGCAGTGAAATGGGACAGACCTACGAGCAGTACTTC	CASSEMGQTYEQYF